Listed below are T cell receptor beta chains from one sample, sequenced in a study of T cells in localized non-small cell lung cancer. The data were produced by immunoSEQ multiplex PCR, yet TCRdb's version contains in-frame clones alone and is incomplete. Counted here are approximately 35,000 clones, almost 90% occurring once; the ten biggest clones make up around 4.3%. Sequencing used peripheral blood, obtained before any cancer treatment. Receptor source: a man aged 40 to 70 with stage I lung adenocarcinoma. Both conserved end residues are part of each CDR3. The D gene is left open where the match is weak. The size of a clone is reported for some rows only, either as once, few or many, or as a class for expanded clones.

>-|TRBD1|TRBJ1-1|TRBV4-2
CASSPGTGGMTEAFF
TGTGCCAGCAGCCCAGGGACAGGGGGGATGACTGAAGCTTTCTTT
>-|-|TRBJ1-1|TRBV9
CASSVGLGPMNTEAFF
TGTGCCAGCAGCGTAGGACTAGGACCGATGAACACTGAAGCTTTCTTT
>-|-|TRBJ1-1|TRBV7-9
CASSSVRAFF
TGTGCCAGCAGCTCCGTTAGAGCTTTCTTT
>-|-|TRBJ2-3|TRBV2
CASNRDRTDTQYF
TGTGCCAGCAACCGAGACCGCACAGATACGCAGTATTTT
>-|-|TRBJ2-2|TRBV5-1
CASSSRQTHTGELFF
TGCGCCAGCAGCTCGCGACAGACCCACACCGGGGAGCTGTTTTTT
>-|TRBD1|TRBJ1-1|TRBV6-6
CAISTGANTEAFF
TGTGCCATCTCTACAGGGGCTAACACTGAAGCTTTCTTT
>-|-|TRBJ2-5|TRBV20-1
CSARSEETQYF
TGCAGTGCTAGAAGCGAGGAGACCCAGTACTTC
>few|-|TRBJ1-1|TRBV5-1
CASRQTGNTEAFF
TGCGCCAGCAGACAGACAGGGAACACTGAAGCTTTCTTT
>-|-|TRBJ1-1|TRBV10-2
CASSDRGWNTEAFF
TGCGCCAGCAGTGACAGGGGTTGGAACACTGAAGCTTTCTTT
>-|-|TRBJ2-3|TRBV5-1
CASSLGAGDTQYF
TGCGCCAGCAGCTTAGGGGCGGGAGATACGCAGTATTTT
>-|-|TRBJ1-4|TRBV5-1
CASSLGGRGRTNEKLFF
TGCGCCAGCAGCTTGGGGGGACGCGGAAGGACTAATGAAAAACTGTTTTTT
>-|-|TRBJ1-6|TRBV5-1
CASSFSTSPGHPSYNSPLHF
TGCGCCAGCAGCTTCTCCACTTCGCCGGGACACCCCTCCTATAATTCACCCCTCCACTTT
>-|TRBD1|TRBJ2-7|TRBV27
CASSFRPSGTEVYEQYF
TGTGCCAGCAGTTTCCGGCCGTCCGGGACAGAGGTCTACGAGCAGTACTTC
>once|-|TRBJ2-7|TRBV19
CASSIMSSTYEQYF
TGTGCCAGTAGTATAATGAGCTCTACCTACGAGCAGTACTTC
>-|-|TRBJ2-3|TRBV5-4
CASSLLTGYTDTQYF
TGTGCCAGCAGCTTGCTTACAGGGTACACAGATACGCAGTATTTT
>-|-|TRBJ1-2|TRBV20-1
CSAGMVWGYTF
TGCAGTGCTGGGATGGTTTGGGGCTACACCTTC
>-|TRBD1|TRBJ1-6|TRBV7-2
CASSPSGQYNSPLHF
TGTGCCAGCAGCCCCTCGGGACAGTATAATTCACCCCTCCACTTT
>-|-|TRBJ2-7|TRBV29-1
CSVARASALEQYF
TGCAGCGTTGCGAGGGCCTCCGCCCTCGAGCAGTACTTC
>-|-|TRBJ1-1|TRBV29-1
CSGCSGVNTEAFF
TGCAGCGGATGCTCAGGGGTGAACACTGAAGCTTTCTTT